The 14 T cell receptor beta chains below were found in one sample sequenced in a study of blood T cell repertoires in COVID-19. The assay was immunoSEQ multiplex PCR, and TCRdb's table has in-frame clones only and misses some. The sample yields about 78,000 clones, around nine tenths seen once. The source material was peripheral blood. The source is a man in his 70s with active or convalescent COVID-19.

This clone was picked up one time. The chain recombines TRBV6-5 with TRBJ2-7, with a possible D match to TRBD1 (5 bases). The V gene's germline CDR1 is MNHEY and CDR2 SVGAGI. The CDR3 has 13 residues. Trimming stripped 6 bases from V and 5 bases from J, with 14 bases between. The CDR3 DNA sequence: TGTGCCAGCAGCCCGGTGTGGGGCAACGAGCAGTACTTC. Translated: CASSPVWGNEQYF.

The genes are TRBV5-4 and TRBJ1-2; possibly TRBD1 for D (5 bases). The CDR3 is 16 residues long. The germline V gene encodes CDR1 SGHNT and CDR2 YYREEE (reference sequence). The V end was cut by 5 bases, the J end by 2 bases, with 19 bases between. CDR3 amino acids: CASRPNPTGPNYGYTF. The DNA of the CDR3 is TGTGCCAGCAGACCAAACCCTACAGGACCAAACTATGGCTACACCTTC. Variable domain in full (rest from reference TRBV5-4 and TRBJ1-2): ETGVTQSPTHLIKTRGQQVTLRCSSQSGHNTVSWYQQALGQGPQFIFQYYREEENGRGNFPPRFSGLQFPNYSSELNVNALELDDSALYLCASRPNPTGPNYGYTFGSGTRLTVV.

This CDR3 reads CASLPGQGYEQYF. CDR3 DNA: TGTGCCAGTTTGCCGGGACAGGGCTACGAGCAGTACTTC. This chain uses TRBV6-5 with TRBJ2-7; TRBD1 matches 9 bases. The trim removed 9 bases at V and 3 bases at J, leaving 6 bases unmatched. Germline V gene sequence: CDR1 MNHEY, CDR2 SVGAGI. The CDR3 sequence is 13 residues long.

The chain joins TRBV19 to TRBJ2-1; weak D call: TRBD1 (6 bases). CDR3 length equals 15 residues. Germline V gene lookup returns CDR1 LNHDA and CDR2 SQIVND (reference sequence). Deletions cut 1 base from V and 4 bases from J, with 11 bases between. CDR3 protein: CASSIGRQGYNEQFF. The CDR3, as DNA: TGTGCCAGTAGTATAGGACGGCAGGGGTACAATGAGCAGTTCTTC.

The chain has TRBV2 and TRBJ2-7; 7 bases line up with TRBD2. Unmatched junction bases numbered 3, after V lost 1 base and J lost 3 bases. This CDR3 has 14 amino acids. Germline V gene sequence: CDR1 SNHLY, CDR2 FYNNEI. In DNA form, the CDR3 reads TGTGCCAGCAGTGAAGTAGGGAGGGACTACGAGCAGTACTTC. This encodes CASSEVGRDYEQYF.

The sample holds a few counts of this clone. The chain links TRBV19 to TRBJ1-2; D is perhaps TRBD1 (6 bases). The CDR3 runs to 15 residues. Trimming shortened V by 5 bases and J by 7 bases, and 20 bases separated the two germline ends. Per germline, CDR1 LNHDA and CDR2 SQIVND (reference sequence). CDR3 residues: CASSVKTQGPSGYTF. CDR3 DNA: TGTGCCAGTAGTGTAAAAACTCAGGGGCCTAGTGGCTACACCTTC.

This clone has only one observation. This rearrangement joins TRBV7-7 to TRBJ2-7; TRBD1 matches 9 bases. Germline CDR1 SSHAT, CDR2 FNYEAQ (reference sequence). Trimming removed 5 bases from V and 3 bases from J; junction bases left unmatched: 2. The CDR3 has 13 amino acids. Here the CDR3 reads CASSRDRDYEQYF. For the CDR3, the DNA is TGTGCCAGCAGCCGGGACAGGGACTACGAGCAGTACTTC.

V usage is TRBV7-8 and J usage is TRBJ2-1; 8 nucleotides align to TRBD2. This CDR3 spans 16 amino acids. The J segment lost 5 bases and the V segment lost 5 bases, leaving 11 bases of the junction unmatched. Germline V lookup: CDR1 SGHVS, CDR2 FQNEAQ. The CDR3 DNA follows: TGTGCCAGCAGCCCAACCCCGGGACTAGGCAACAATGAGCAGTTCTTC. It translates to CASSPTPGLGNNEQFF. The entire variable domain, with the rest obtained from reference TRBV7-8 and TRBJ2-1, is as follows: GAGVSQSPRYKVAKRGQDVALRCDPISGHVSLFWYQQALGQGPEFLTYFQNEAQLDKSGLPSDRFFAERPEGSVSTLKIQRTQQEDSAVYLCASSPTPGLGNNEQFFGPGTRLTVL.

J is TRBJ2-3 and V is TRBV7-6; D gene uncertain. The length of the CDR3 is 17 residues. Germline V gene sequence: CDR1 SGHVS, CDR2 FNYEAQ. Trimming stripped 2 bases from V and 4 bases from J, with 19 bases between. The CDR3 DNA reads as TGTGCCAGCAGCTTATTAACCCCCCAGGTGGGCCCAGATACGCAGTATTTT. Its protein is CASSLLTPQVGPDTQYF.

In DNA form, the CDR3 reads TGTGCCACCAGCGCCAGGGGAACCCAACCTACTTTGGGCTACACCTTC. Its translation is CATSARGTQPTLGYTF. The rearrangement links TRBV15 to TRBJ1-2, with D perhaps matching TRBD1 (6 bases). Trimming stripped 5 bases from V and 8 bases from J, with 24 bases between. CDR1 is LNHNV and CDR2 is YYDKDF in the germline V gene (reference sequence). There are 16 residues in the CDR3.

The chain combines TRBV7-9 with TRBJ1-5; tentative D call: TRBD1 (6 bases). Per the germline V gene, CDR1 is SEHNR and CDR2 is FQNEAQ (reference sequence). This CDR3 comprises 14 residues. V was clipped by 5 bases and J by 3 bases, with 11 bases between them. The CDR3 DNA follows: TGTGCCAGCAGCCCGGACAGTATCAATCAGCCCCAGCATTTT. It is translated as CASSPDSINQPQHF.

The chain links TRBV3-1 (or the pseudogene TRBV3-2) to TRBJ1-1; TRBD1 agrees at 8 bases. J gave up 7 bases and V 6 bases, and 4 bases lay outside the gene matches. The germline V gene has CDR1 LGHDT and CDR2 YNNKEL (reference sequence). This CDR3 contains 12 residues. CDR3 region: CASRDRVGEAFF. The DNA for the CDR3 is TGTGCCAGCAGGGACAGGGTCGGTGAAGCTTTCTTT.

CDR3 loop: CASSLDGSGRGSYEQYF. For the CDR3, the DNA is TGTGCCAGCAGCTTAGATGGTAGCGGGAGGGGGTCCTACGAGCAGTACTTC. The J gene is TRBJ2-7, the V gene TRBV7-2; TRBD2 agrees at 11 bases. Trimming took 1 base from V and 1 from J; bases not matched to a gene: 6. Germline V gives CDR1 SGHTA, CDR2 FQGNSA. The CDR3 extends over 17 amino acids.

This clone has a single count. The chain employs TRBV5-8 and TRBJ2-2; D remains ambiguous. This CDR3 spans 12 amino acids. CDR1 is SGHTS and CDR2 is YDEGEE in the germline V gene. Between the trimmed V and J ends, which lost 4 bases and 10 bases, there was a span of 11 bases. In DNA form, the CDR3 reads TGTGCCAGCAGCCCCACATCGTTGGAGCTGTTTTTT. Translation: CASSPTSLELFF.